Listed below are T cell receptor beta chains from one sample, sequenced in a study of T cell changes during pregnancy in multiple sclerosis. TCRdb's table, derived via immunoSEQ multiplex PCR, lists solely in-frame clones and lacks some. The sample carries about 110,000 clones, 91% recorded once. The specimen comprised peripheral blood, sampled before pregnancy. These receptor sequences come from a female donor with multiple sclerosis, enrolled in a pregnancy study. Each CDR3 is given with its conserved first and last residue. A D gene is named only where the DNA matches it firmly. Size values are once, few and many counts, or a class for expanded clones, and some rows have none.

clone_size,j_call,d_call,v_call,cdr3_nt,cdr3_aa
.,TRBJ1-6,TRBD1,TRBV5-1,TGCGCCAGCAGCTTGGGAGGGACAGTAGGGTCGGCGGGTAATTCACCCCTCCACTTT,CASSLGGTVGSAGNSPLHF
.,TRBJ2-4,TRBD1,TRBV19,TGTGCCAGTAGTATTTACGACAGGGGTGATTGGAACATTCAGTACTTC,CASSIYDRGDWNIQYF
.,TRBJ2-4,.,TRBV27,TGTGCCAGCAGTCCCTCGGGGGGCGCAGGCAAAAACATTCAGTACTTC,CASSPSGGAGKNIQYF
.,TRBJ1-6,TRBD1,TRBV5-1,TGCGCCAGCAGCGCTGTCTTGACCCGGGACAGCGCCAATTCACCCCTCCACTTT,CASSAVLTRDSANSPLHF
.,TRBJ2-6,TRBD2,TRBV30,TGTGCCTGGAGTAACACTCGGAGTAGCGGGGGCTCTGGGGCCAACGTCCTGACTTTC,CAWSNTRSSGGSGANVLTF
.,TRBJ2-7,.,TRBV6-6,TGTGCCAGCAGCCACTCGTCGGGTCGCGGCGAGCAGTACTTC,CASSHSSGRGEQYF
.,TRBJ2-7,TRBD2,TRBV4-1,TGCGCCAGCAGCCAAGAAGCGGGAGTGAACGAGCAGTACTTC,CASSQEAGVNEQYF
.,TRBJ1-5,.,TRBV19,TGTGCCAGTAGTATTTCAGACAATCAGCCCCAGCATTTT,CASSISDNQPQHF
.,TRBJ2-3,TRBD2,TRBV5-8,TGTGCCAGCAGCCTCAGGATTAGCGGGGCCCCCGATACGCAGTATTTT,CASSLRISGAPDTQYF
.,TRBJ1-1,.,TRBV7-9,TGTGCCAGCAGCGGAGGTGGCGACACTGAAGCTTTCTTT,CASSGGGDTEAFF
.,TRBJ2-7,TRBD2,TRBV28,TGTGCCAGCAGCCGTAGCGGGTACGAGCAGTACTTC,CASSRSGYEQYF
.,TRBJ2-4,TRBD1,TRBV2,TGTGCCAGCGCAGGGCGACAGGGTCCGCAAAACATTCAGTACTTC,CASAGRQGPQNIQYF
.,TRBJ2-7,TRBD2,TRBV19,TGTGCCAGTAGCACGGCTAGCGGACCCTACGAGCAGTACTTC,CASSTASGPYEQYF
few,TRBJ1-1,.,TRBV27,TGTGCCAGCAGTTTACGGCAGGTGGGCACTGAAGCTTTCTTT,CASSLRQVGTEAFF
.,TRBJ1-2,TRBD1,TRBV11-3,TGTGCCAGCAGCAGGGACAGGGGATCCTATGGCTACACCTTC,CASSRDRGSYGYTF
.,TRBJ1-5,.,TRBV19,TGTGCCAGTAGTATTCGGGGTAAAGACTCCTATAGCAATCAGCCCCAGCATTTT,CASSIRGKDSYSNQPQHF
once,TRBJ2-1,.,TRBV2,TGTGCCAGCAGTGAATTTCGTGTAGAGGGTGATGAGCAGTTCTTC,CASSEFRVEGDEQFF
.,TRBJ1-2,.,TRBV19,TGTGCCAGTAGTATTCAGGGATTCTATGGCTACACCTTC,CASSIQGFYGYTF
once,TRBJ2-6,.,TRBV2,TGTGCCAGCAGTTCTTGGCGGAAAGGGGCCAACGTCCTGACTTTC,CASSSWRKGANVLTF
.,TRBJ2-2,.,TRBV2,TGTGCCAGCAGAGGACAGTCTACCGGGGAGCTGTTTTTT,CASRGQSTGELFF
.,TRBJ1-5,.,TRBV6-1,TGTGCCAGCAGTGAAGGGACAAATCAGCCCCAGCATTTT,CASSEGTNQPQHF
.,TRBJ2-7,.,TRBV6-1,TGTGCCAGCAGTGGGGGAGGTACGATCCTCTACGAGCAGTACTTC,CASSGGGTILYEQYF
.,TRBJ2-5,TRBD2,TRBV15,TGTGCCACCAGACACATAACGGGACTAGCTACCCGAGAGACCCAGTACTTC,CATRHITGLATRETQYF
once,TRBJ1-5,.,TRBV7-2,TGTGCCAGCAGCTTGGTTCGGGCCGGAGGGGCCCGTCAGCCCCAGCATTTT,CASSLVRAGGARQPQHF
.,TRBJ2-2,.,TRBV5-5,TGTGCCAGCAGCTTTTCAGGGGCGGCCGGGGAGCTGTTTTTT,CASSFSGAAGELFF
.,TRBJ1-5,.,TRBV30,TGTGCCTGGAGAGGAGGGGATGGGAACTATCAGCCCCAGCATTTT,CAWRGGDGNYQPQHF
.,TRBJ2-5,.,TRBV20-1,TGCAGTGCTAGAGATCGAGAGACCCAGTACTTC,CSARDRETQYF
.,TRBJ2-4,TRBD1,TRBV29-1,TGCAGCGTTGCCAAACCGACAGGGAAGAAAAACATTCAGTACTTC,CSVAKPTGKKNIQYF
few,TRBJ1-5,.,TRBV30,TGTGCCTGGAGTGTAACAGGCAGAGAGCCCCAGCATTTT,CAWSVTGREPQHF
.,TRBJ1-2,.,TRBV10-1,TGCGCCAGCAGGAGACAGCGCCCCTCTAACTATGGCTACACCTTC,CASRRQRPSNYGYTF
.,TRBJ1-5,TRBD1,TRBV30,TGTGCCTGGGACAGGGGGAGCAATCAGCCCCAGCATTTT,CAWDRGSNQPQHF
.,TRBJ2-2,.,TRBV12-5,TGTGCTAGTGGTTTGGCGAAGGGGGACACCGGGGAGCTGTTTTTT,CASGLAKGDTGELFF
.,TRBJ1-2,.,TRBV19,TGTGCCAGTACCTCCAGGGGCGGCTACACCTTC,CASTSRGGYTF
.,TRBJ2-4,.,TRBV29-1,TGCAGCGGCCAGAAAGAGTCCTTAGGGAGCATTCAGTACTTC,CSGQKESLGSIQYF
.,TRBJ1-2,TRBD1,TRBV5-4,TGTGCCAGCAGCTTGGCGGGACAGCCCTATGGCTACACCTTC,CASSLAGQPYGYTF
.,TRBJ2-2,.,TRBV19,TGTGCCAGTAGTGCGGAGGGGATCGGGGAGCTGTTTTTT,CASSAEGIGELFF
.,TRBJ2-1,TRBD1,TRBV2,TGTGCCAGCAGAAAGGGGGCGAATGAGCAGTTCTTC,CASRKGANEQFF
once,TRBJ1-2,.,TRBV18,TGTGCCAGCTCACCACCGAGCGGGCGGGACTATGGCTACACCTTC,CASSPPSGRDYGYTF
.,TRBJ2-3,.,TRBV9,TGTGCCAGCAGCGTGGACGGGGTGGATACGCAGTATTTT,CASSVDGVDTQYF
.,TRBJ2-2,.,TRBV7-9,TGTGCCAGCAGCTTAGGGGTCATTTGGACAGTGAACACCGGGGAGCTGTTTTTT,CASSLGVIWTVNTGELFF
.,TRBJ2-5,TRBD2,TRBV7-9,TGTGCCAGCAGCTCCAGCGGGAGTTGGGAGACCCAGTACTTC,CASSSSGSWETQYF
.,TRBJ2-1,.,TRBV14,TGTGCCAGCAGCCAAGGGGCTAGCCGATACAATGAGCAGTTCTTC,CASSQGASRYNEQFF
.,TRBJ2-3,.,TRBV19,TGTGCCAGTAGCCTAGGAGTGGGAGATACGCAGTATTTT,CASSLGVGDTQYF
.,TRBJ2-2,.,TRBV28,TGTGCCAGCAAAACGATACAGGGCCGAGGCACCGGGGAGCTGTTTTTT,CASKTIQGRGTGELFF
.,TRBJ1-1,TRBD1,TRBV15,TGTGCCACCAGCAGAGTGGGACAGGAAGCTTTCTTT,CATSRVGQEAFF
.,TRBJ2-7,TRBD2,TRBV19,TGTGCCAGTAGTATAGAGGGACTAGCGGGGAACTACGAGCAGTACTTC,CASSIEGLAGNYEQYF
.,TRBJ1-5,.,TRBV6-1,TGTGCCAGCACCCCACAGGGCTATCAGCCCCAGCATTTT,CASTPQGYQPQHF
.,TRBJ1-2,TRBD1,TRBV19,TGTGCCACCTACCAGAACCGGGACAGTTACCACTATGGCTACACCTTC,CATYQNRDSYHYGYTF
.,TRBJ1-5,.,TRBV7-2,TGTGCCAGCAGCCGTCAGGTCGGGGGAAGCAATCAGCCCCAGCATTTT,CASSRQVGGSNQPQHF
.,TRBJ1-1,.,TRBV6-5,TGTGCCAGCAGCCGCGTTAAAGGGGGAGTATCTGAAGCTTTCTTT,CASSRVKGGVSEAFF
.,TRBJ2-1,TRBD1,TRBV19,TGTGCCAGTAGTCCTCACCGGGACAGGGGGAATGAGCAGTTCTTC,CASSPHRDRGNEQFF
.,TRBJ2-5,TRBD1,TRBV5-1,TGCGCCAGCAGCCCGGGGACAGGGGGCAACCAAGAGACCCAGTACTTC,CASSPGTGGNQETQYF
.,TRBJ1-1,.,TRBV19,TGTGCCAGTAGTCTATTTAGAAACACTGAAGCTTTCTTT,CASSLFRNTEAFF
.,TRBJ1-1,TRBD1,TRBV19,TGTGCCAGTAGTCTCCGGACAGGGGGCGGGAATGAAGCTTTCTTT,CASSLRTGGGNEAFF
.,TRBJ1-5,TRBD1,TRBV28,TGTGCCAGCAGTTTATGGCATCAAACAGGGGGCGCAGGCCAGCCCCAGCATTTT,CASSLWHQTGGAGQPQHF